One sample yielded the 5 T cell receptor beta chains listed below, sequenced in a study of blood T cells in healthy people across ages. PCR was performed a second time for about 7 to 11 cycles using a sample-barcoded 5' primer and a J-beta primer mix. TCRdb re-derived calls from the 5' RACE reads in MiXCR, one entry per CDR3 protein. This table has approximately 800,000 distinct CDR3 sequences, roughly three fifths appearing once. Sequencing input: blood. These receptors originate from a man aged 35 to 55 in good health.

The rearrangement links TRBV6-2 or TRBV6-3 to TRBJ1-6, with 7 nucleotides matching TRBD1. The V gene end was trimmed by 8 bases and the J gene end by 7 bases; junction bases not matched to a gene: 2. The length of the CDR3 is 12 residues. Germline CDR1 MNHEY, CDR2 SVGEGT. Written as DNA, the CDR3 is TGTGCCAGCGAACAGGGGAATTCACCCCTCCACTTT. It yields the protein CASEQGNSPLHF.

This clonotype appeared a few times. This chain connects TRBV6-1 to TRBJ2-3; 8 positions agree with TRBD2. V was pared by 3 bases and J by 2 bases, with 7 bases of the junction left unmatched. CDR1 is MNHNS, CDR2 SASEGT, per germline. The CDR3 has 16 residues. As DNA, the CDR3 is TGTGCCAGCAGTGACGTCCTAGCGGGTGCCACAGATACGCAGTATTTT. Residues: CASSDVLAGATDTQYF.

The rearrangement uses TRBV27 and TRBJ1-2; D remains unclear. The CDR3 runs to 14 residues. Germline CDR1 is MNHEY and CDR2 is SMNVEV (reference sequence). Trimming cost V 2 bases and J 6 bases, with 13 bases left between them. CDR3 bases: TGTGCCAGCAGTTTAGTAGGGCCAGTGGATGGCTACACCTTC. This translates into CASSLVGPVDGYTF.

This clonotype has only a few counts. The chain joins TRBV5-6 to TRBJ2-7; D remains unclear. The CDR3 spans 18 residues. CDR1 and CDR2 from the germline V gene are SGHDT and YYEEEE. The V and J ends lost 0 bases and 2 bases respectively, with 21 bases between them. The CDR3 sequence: CASSLGWRSGQVPYEQYF. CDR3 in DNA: TGTGCCAGCAGCTTGGGGTGGCGTTCCGGCCAAGTCCCCTACGAGCAGTACTTC.

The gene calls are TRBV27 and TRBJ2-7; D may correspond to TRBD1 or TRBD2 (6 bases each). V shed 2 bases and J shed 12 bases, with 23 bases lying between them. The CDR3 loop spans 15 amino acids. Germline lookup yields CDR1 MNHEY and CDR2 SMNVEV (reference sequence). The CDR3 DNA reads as TGTGCCAGCAGTTTAGTCGGGGGCTTCTATGAGACCCGGTACTTC. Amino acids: CASSLVGGFYETRYF.